Listed here are 9 T cell receptor beta chains from one sample, sequenced in a study of vaccination effects on CD4 cells after COVID-19 (dated by TCRdb to about 2022). In the ViraFEST assay, PBMC were stimulated with viral peptide pools, and antigen-specific CD4+ T cell clonotypes were then identified by expansion using TCR sequencing. After approximately 11 days of culture, CD4+ T cells were isolated with the EasySep CD4+ T cell isolation kit. Participants received two doses of either the BNT162b2 or the mRNA-1273 mRNA SARS-CoV-2 vaccine. Receptor amplification or capture employed the immunoSEQ multiplex PCR assay. This immuneACCESS table, as held by TCRdb, lists in-frame sequences with V and J called but not all clones. Of the missing ones, under half trace to an unresolved V gene in checked studies; the others have no known cause. The sample yields 24,000 or so clones; 70% to 80% were counted once. The biggest ten clones account for around 8.4% of the sample.

Antigen specificity for these receptors is unknown. This specimen consisted of CD4+ T cells from PBMCs cultured with HCoV-229E spike peptides, obtained after COVID-19 vaccination. The sample's cell subset or site label, decoded: HCoV-229E spike overlapping peptide pool stimulation. The receptors here all came from a human donor who received a COVID-19 vaccine.

V gene TRBV6-5 combines with J gene TRBJ2-1, with D possibly called TRBD1 or TRBD2 (6 bases each). CDR1 is MNHEY and CDR2 is SVGAGI in the germline V gene. Trimming removed 0 bases at V and 1 base at J, with 7 bases between. This CDR3 contains 15 residues. CDR3 coding DNA: TGTGCCAGCAGTTACTCAGGGGGGTCCTACAATGAGCAGTTCTTC. It specifies CASSYSGGSYNEQFF.

This rearrangement joins TRBV7-9 to TRBJ2-3, with TRBD2 identical over 10 bases. The CDR3 sequence is 15 residues long. Germline V gene lookup returns CDR1 SEHNR and CDR2 FQNEAQ (reference sequence). V lost 4 bases to trimming and J lost 3 bases; unmatched junction nucleotides: 4. Written as DNA, the CDR3 is TGTGCCAGCAGCTCCCCTAGCGGGAGAACAGATACGCAGTATTTT. This encodes CASSSPSGRTDTQYF.

The rearrangement uses TRBV5-5 and TRBJ1-2, with D possibly matching TRBD1 (6 bases). The V end was cut by 4 bases, the J end by 0 bases, with 13 bases between. The germline V gene has CDR1 SGHKS and CDR2 YYEKEE (reference sequence). The CDR3 spans 15 residues. This CDR3 reads CASSPGGGTNYGYTF. CDR3 DNA: TGTGCCAGCAGCCCCGGTGGGGGCACTAACTATGGCTACACCTTC. Filled out from reference TRBV5-5 and TRBJ1-2, the complete variable domain reads DAGVTQSPTHLIKTRGQQVTLRCSPISGHKSVSWYQQVLGQGPQFIFQYYEKEERGRGNFPDRFSARQFPNYSSELNVNALLLGDSALYLCASSPGGGTNYGYTFGSGTRLTVV.

The CDR3 DNA sequence: TGCAGCGTTGAAGAAGGAGGGGGACAGCCCCAGCATTTT. Translation gives CSVEEGGGQPQHF. This chain connects TRBV29-1 to TRBJ1-5, with a tentative D call TRBD1 (6 bases). Looked up from germline, CDR1 is SQVTM and CDR2 is ANQGSEA. The germline V and J ends were trimmed by 0 bases and 7 bases, with 10 bases remaining between them. This CDR3 contains 13 residues.

CDR3 in DNA: TGTGCCAGCAGCTTAAACAGGGCCTACGAGCAGTACTTC. The encoded protein is CASSLNRAYEQYF. The genes are TRBV11-2 and TRBJ2-7; TRBD1 might be the D (6 bases). V was pared by 2 bases and J by 2 bases, with 7 bases between. Looked up from germline, CDR1 is SGHAT and CDR2 is FQNNGV. The CDR3 sequence is 13 residues long.

The J gene is TRBJ2-5, the V gene TRBV9, with D uncertain. Trimming took off 3 bases at V and 5 bases at J, with 17 bases between the two ends. The CDR3 extends over 15 amino acids. Germline V gene sequence: CDR1 SGDLS, CDR2 YYNGEE. CDR3 bases: TGTGCCAGCAGCGCACCGGGCGCGTATGTGGAGACCCAGTACTTC. Translation gives CASSAPGAYVETQYF.

This chain joins TRBV10-3 and TRBJ1-2; a possible D gene is TRBD1 (5 bases). The CDR3 is made up of 13 amino acids. Trimming cost V 2 bases and J 5 bases, with 9 bases left between them. Germline CDR1 and CDR2: ENHRY and SYGVKD. CDR3 sequence (DNA): TGTGCCATCAGTGAGGTGGGGGAATATGGCTACACCTTC. Its protein product is CAISEVGEYGYTF.

This rearrangement joins TRBV5-8 to TRBJ2-1; 15 bases line up with TRBD2. The J segment lost 4 bases and the V segment lost 5 bases, leaving 10 bases of the junction unmatched. From germline, CDR1 is SGHTS and CDR2 YDEGEE. CDR3 length equals 18 residues. The CDR3 bases are TGTGCCAGCAGTTATACCGGGACTAGCGGGGGGATATACAATGAGCAGTTCTTC. This sequence encodes CASSYTGTSGGIYNEQFF.

The chain recombines TRBV7-9 with TRBJ1-3, with D perhaps TRBD1 (6 bases). This CDR3 is 16 amino acids long. The germline V and J ends were trimmed by 0 bases and 3 bases, with 12 bases remaining between them. The germline CDR1 and CDR2 sequences are SEHNR and FQNEAQ (reference sequence). The chain's CDR3 is CASSLAQGQFGNTIYF. CDR3 DNA sequence: TGTGCCAGCAGCTTAGCCCAAGGACAGTTTGGAAACACCATATATTTT.